This TCR beta chain was documented in a study of cytomegalovirus exposure and HLA in healthy donors. Looking at the study overall: An early release of data contained roughly 86 million unique TCRs, which came from HLA-typed donors. Overall study findings and caveats: TCR beta sequences reportedly predicted most subjects' HLA-A and HLA-B alleles accurately.

With 60 Vbeta and 13 Jbeta primers, the PCR was carried out. TCRdb keeps only in-frame clones here, not all; method: immunoSEQ multiplex PCR. Among some 140,000 clones listed, approximately 74% were seen once. Remarks on this clone: Its antigen is not known.

V was cut by 0 bases and J by 4 bases, with 6 bases left in between. Per the germline V gene, CDR1 is LNHNV and CDR2 is YYDKDF (reference sequence). The CDR3 consists of 14 residues. What was sequenced was PBMCs. This clonotype was sampled from a man aged 18 to 30 in good health and CMV-seronegative. The chain links TRBV15 to TRBJ2-2; D unclear. CDR3 coding DNA: TGTGCCACCAGCAGAGATCTAGGCACCGGGGAGCTGTTTTTT. Its protein product is CATSRDLGTGELFF.